This T cell receptor (beta chain) was profiled in a study of T cell responses to AZD1222 COVID-19 vaccine. Across the whole study: Investigators merged groups given second doses at roughly 4 or roughly 12 weeks. Study-level results: Every sample of the repertoires postdated the peak T cell response. Baseline seropositives among AZD1222 recipients totaled only five or six.

Note on this clone: Its antigen is not known.

The data were produced by immunoSEQ multiplex PCR, yet TCRdb's version contains in-frame clones alone and is incomplete. Here the sample spans around 200,000 clones, 88% being singletons. CDR3 size: 16 residues. In germline, CDR1 is MRHNA, CDR2 SNTAGT. With 6 bases removed from V and 3 bases from J, the gap between germline ends came to 20 bases. This clonotype was obtained from an adult in good health. Sequenced here: peripheral blood, sampled on day 0 of AZD1222 vaccination. J is TRBJ1-2 and V is TRBV6-4; D ambiguous. The CDR3 coding sequence is TGTGCCAGCAGGCCCATGAGTGGGTTGGTAGACTATGGCTACACCTTC. Protein sequence: CASRPMSGLVDYGYTF.